Shown below are 23 T cell receptor beta chains from a single sample sequenced in a study of T cell responses to AZD1222 COVID-19 vaccine. Using immunoSEQ multiplex PCR, the repertoire was profiled, and TCRdb retains in-frame clones only, with some absent. The table records some 95,000 clones, 70% to 90% of them present only once. This specimen was peripheral blood, taken on day 0 of AZD1222 vaccination. Source of these receptors: an adult in good health.

The chain recombines TRBV6-5 with TRBJ1-1; 7 nucleotides align to TRBD1. The length of the CDR3 is 12 residues. The germline CDR1 and CDR2 sequences are MNHEY and SVGAGI. V lost 6 bases, J lost 5 bases, and 3 bases stayed unmatched. The CDR3 region has the DNA TGTGCCAGCAGGAGGGGGCTGACTGAAGCTTTCTTT. It yields the protein CASRRGLTEAFF.

The V call is TRBV3-1 (or the pseudogene TRBV3-2), the J call TRBJ2-5, with 9 bases fitting TRBD1. Germline assignment: CDR1 LGHDT and CDR2 YNNKEL (reference sequence). V trimming: 6 bases; J trimming: 1 base; junction bases outside the gene matches: 9. The CDR3 totals 16 residues. The CDR3 DNA reads as TGTGCCAGCAGACTCCGGACAGGGGAGGTCCAAGAGACCCAGTACTTC. It is translated as CASRLRTGEVQETQYF.

V gene TRBV7-9 combines with J gene TRBJ2-2; D is undetermined. There are 16 residues in the CDR3. V dropped 2 bases and J dropped 2 bases, with 12 bases sitting between them. Germline CDR1 reads SEHNR; CDR2 reads FQNEAQ (reference sequence). The CDR3 DNA sequence: TGTGCCAGCAGCTTACGTGGCAGAATAAACACCGGGGAGCTGTTTTTT. Translated, it gives CASSLRGRINTGELFF.

The chain links TRBV3-1 (or the pseudogene TRBV3-2) to TRBJ2-4, with 9 positions matching TRBD1. The V gene end was trimmed by 7 bases and the J gene end by 5 bases; junction bases not matched to a gene: 3. Germline lookup yields CDR1 LGHDT and CDR2 YNNKEL (reference sequence). The CDR3 is 13 residues long. CDR3: CASTRTGENIQYF. CDR3 in DNA: TGTGCCAGCACCAGGACAGGGGAAAACATTCAGTACTTC.

V is TRBV6-5 and J is TRBJ1-3, with D unclear. CDR3 size: 13 residues. Deletions cut 5 bases from V and 2 bases from J, with 7 bases between. Germline V gene data show CDR1 as MNHEY and CDR2 as SVGAGI. CDR3 nucleotide sequence: TGTGCCAGCAGTCCTAGGGCTGGAAACACCATATATTTT. It is translated as CASSPRAGNTIYF.

The chain links TRBV11-2 to TRBJ1-4; perhaps TRBD1 as D (5 bases). CDR3 length equals 16 residues. The germline V and J ends were trimmed by 5 bases and 8 bases, with 21 bases remaining between them. Germline loops: CDR1 SGHAT, CDR2 FQNNGV. CDR3 in DNA: TGTGCCAGCAGCGTATTCGGGGGGAGTGGGAAGGAAAAACTGTTTTTT. Its translation is CASSVFGGSGKEKLFF.

The CDR3 protein is CASTQEGGYYGYTF. CDR3 sequence (DNA): TGTGCCAGCACCCAAGAGGGGGGTTACTATGGCTACACCTTC. The chain carries TRBV6-5 and TRBJ1-2, with D maybe TRBD1 (6 bases). Per germline, CDR1 MNHEY and CDR2 SVGAGI. Trimming took 7 bases from V and 3 from J, leaving 15 bases between them. CDR3 length equals 14 residues.

The J gene is TRBJ1-4, the V gene TRBV4-1; D might be TRBD1 (5 bases). V lost 4 bases and J lost 9, with 18 bases in between. CDR3 size: 15 residues. The germline gives CDR1 MGHRA, CDR2 YSYEKL. CDR3 bases: TGCGCCAGCAGCCCTTTAGCCGGGCAGGGTAAAAAACTGTTTTTT. Translation: CASSPLAGQGKKLFF.

This chain connects TRBV29-1 to TRBJ1-1; 9 bases line up with TRBD1. The junction had 13 bases not matched to a gene; V was cut back by 0 bases and J by 11 bases. Germline CDR1 SQVTM, CDR2 ANQGSEA. This CDR3 comprises 15 residues. The CDR3 coding sequence is TGCAGCGTTGAAGATTCTCCCGGGACAGGGTTCAGGGCTTTCTTT. As protein: CSVEDSPGTGFRAFF.

The chain carries TRBV18 and TRBJ1-5; a possible D gene is TRBD1 (6 bases). Germline V CDR1 and CDR2: KGHSH, LQKENI. Trimming removed 2 bases from V and 6 bases from J, with 14 bases in between. The length of the CDR3 is 15 residues. The CDR3 nucleotides are TGTGCCAGCTCACCAGAACAGGGTATGGGTCAGCCCCAGCATTTT. Translation gives CASSPEQGMGQPQHF.

This clone has a single count. CDR3 in amino acids: CASSAGTSGGAEQFF. The CDR3 region has the DNA TGTGCCAGCAGCGCCGGGACTAGCGGGGGGGCTGAGCAGTTCTTC. V and J are TRBV6-4 and TRBJ2-1; 16 nucleotides line up with TRBD2. J was trimmed by 9 bases and V by 6 bases; bases with no gene match: 5. CDR3 length equals 15 residues. CDR1 and CDR2 from the germline V gene are MRHNA and SNTAGT.

This rearrangement joins TRBV7-9 to TRBJ2-5; perhaps D is TRBD1 or TRBD2 (5 bases each). This CDR3 spans 15 amino acids. CDR1 is SEHNR and CDR2 is FQNEAQ in the germline V gene (reference sequence). Trimming removed 3 bases from V and 2 bases from J, with 13 bases in between. For the CDR3, the DNA is TGTGCCAGCAGCTTGTCGTGGGACGAACAAGAGACCCAGTACTTC. It is translated as CASSLSWDEQETQYF.

This clone appeared once. This rearrangement joins TRBV28 to TRBJ1-5; TRBD1 matches at 9 bases. Germline assignment: CDR1 MDHEN and CDR2 SYDVKM. This CDR3 contains 16 residues. The V and J ends lost 3 bases and 4 bases, in that order; junction bases with no gene match: 7. The CDR3 here is CASSFMGGQGNQPQHF. CDR3 nucleotides: TGTGCCAGCAGTTTTATGGGGGGACAGGGTAATCAGCCCCAGCATTTT. Full variable domain (remainder filled in from reference TRBV28 and TRBJ1-5): DVKVTQSSRYLVKRTGEKVFLECVQDMDHENMFWYRQDPGLGLRLIYFSYDVKMKEKGDIPEGYSVSREKKERFSLILESASTNQTSMYLCASSFMGGQGNQPQHFGDGTRLSIL.

V usage is TRBV27 and J usage is TRBJ1-2; 7 bases line up with TRBD1. The trim removed 6 bases at V and 0 bases at J, leaving 4 bases unmatched. Germline CDR1 reads MNHEY; CDR2 reads SMNVEV (reference sequence). CDR3 size: 14 residues. CDR3 amino acids: CASSPGGANYGYTF. CDR3 in DNA: TGTGCCAGCAGCCCAGGGGGAGCTAACTATGGCTACACCTTC.

The gene calls are TRBV29-1 and TRBJ1-1, with D uncertain. CDR1 SQVTM and CDR2 ANQGSEA come from the germline V gene. This CDR3 comprises 10 residues. V was pared by 7 bases and J by 2 bases, with 5 bases between. The CDR3 DNA reads as TGCAGCGGTACCAACACTGAAGCTTTCTTT. This codes for CSGTNTEAFF.

At least ten counts were recorded for this clone. The chain uses TRBV5-4 and TRBJ1-3; no clear D. This CDR3 region has 13 residues. Germline lookup yields CDR1 SGHNT and CDR2 YYREEE (reference sequence). V shed 0 bases and J shed 4 bases, with 5 bases lying between them. CDR3 in amino acids: CASSLAQGNTIYF. The CDR3 DNA is TGTGCCAGCAGCTTGGCACAGGGAAACACCATATATTTT. Variable domain in full (rest from reference TRBV5-4 and TRBJ1-3): ETGVTQSPTHLIKTRGQQVTLRCSSQSGHNTVSWYQQALGQGPQFIFQYYREEENGRGNFPPRFSGLQFPNYSSELNVNALELDDSALYLCASSLAQGNTIYFGEGSWLTVV.

The chain is built from TRBV2 and TRBJ2-7; 7 bases are shared with TRBD1. Germline V gene data show CDR1 as SNHLY and CDR2 as FYNNEI. This CDR3 contains 14 residues. Losses at the gene ends were 3 bases for V and 2 bases for J; bases not matched to a gene: 4. The CDR3 spells CASSEGRGTYEQYF. The CDR3 region has the DNA TGTGCCAGCAGTGAGGGCAGGGGGACCTACGAGCAGTACTTC.

The chain uses TRBV5-1 and TRBJ2-7; maybe TRBD1 (6 bases). Per germline, CDR1 SGHRS and CDR2 YFSETQ. CDR3 size: 17 residues. V was shortened by 0 bases and J by 0 bases, with 16 bases between the two germline ends. The CDR3 coding sequence is TGCGCCAGCAGCTTGGCCTCTCCAGGGGTGATCTCCTACGAGCAGTACTTC. Protein product: CASSLASPGVISYEQYF.

This clone showed up just once. The CDR3 here is CASSLGQGDQPQHF. The CDR3 DNA is TGCGCCAGCAGCTTAGGACAGGGGGATCAGCCCCAGCATTTT. The gene calls are TRBV5-1 and TRBJ1-5, with 10 bases fitting TRBD1. The CDR3 covers 14 residues. Trimming took 2 bases from V and 5 from J; bases not matched to a gene: 1. Germline CDR1 is SGHRS and CDR2 is YFSETQ.

The rearrangement joins TRBV6-5 to TRBJ1-1; no firm D call. Per the germline V gene, CDR1 is MNHEY and CDR2 is SVGAGI. Trimming removed 2 bases from V and 3 bases from J, with 10 bases in between. The CDR3 sequence is 14 residues long. The CDR3 DNA follows: TGTGCCAGCAGTTACGGACGATCCTACACTGAAGCTTTCTTT. Amino acid sequence: CASSYGRSYTEAFF.

The chain combines TRBV28 with TRBJ1-2; 7 bases map to TRBD1. J was trimmed by 7 bases and V by 6 bases; bases with no gene match: 5. There are 12 residues in the CDR3. Germline CDR1 MDHEN, CDR2 SYDVKM. The DNA of the CDR3 is TGTGCCAGCAGGGGGAGACAGGGTGGCTACACCTTC. It yields the protein CASRGRQGGYTF.

The chain has TRBV18 and TRBJ1-1; 9 bases map to TRBD1. From germline, CDR1 is KGHSH and CDR2 LQKENI. The CDR3 extends over 15 amino acids. The V and J ends lost 2 bases and 0 bases, in that order; junction bases with no gene match: 1. The CDR3 here is CASSPTGGLNTEAFF. CDR3 bases: TGTGCCAGCTCACCAACAGGGGGCTTGAACACTGAAGCTTTCTTT.

CDR3 protein: CASSPTGFTPLHF. The CDR3 DNA sequence: TGTGCCAGCAGCCCGACAGGGTTTACACCCCTCCACTTT. The gene calls are TRBV27 and TRBJ1-6; 7 bases line up with TRBD1. The V and J ends lost 6 bases and 11 bases, in that order; junction bases with no gene match: 7. The CDR3 loop spans 13 amino acids. Germline values: CDR1 MNHEY, CDR2 SMNVEV (reference sequence).